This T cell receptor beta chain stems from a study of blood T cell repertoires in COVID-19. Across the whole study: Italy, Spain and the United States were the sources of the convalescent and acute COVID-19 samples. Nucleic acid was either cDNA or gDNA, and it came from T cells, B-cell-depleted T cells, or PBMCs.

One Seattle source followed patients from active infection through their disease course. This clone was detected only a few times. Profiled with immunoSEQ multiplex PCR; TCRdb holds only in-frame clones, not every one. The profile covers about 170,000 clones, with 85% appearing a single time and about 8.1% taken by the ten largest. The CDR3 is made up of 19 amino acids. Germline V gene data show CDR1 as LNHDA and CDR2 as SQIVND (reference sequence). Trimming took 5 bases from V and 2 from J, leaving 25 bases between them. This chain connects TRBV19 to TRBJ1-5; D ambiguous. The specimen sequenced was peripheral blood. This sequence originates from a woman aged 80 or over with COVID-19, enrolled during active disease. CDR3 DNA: TGTGCCAGTAGTCTCCCGACCCTGGTCGGGGTATATCGCAATCAGCCCCAGCATTTT. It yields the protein CASSLPTLVGVYRNQPQHF.